The clone carrying this T cell receptor beta chain was found many times. Its antigen is not known. Ophthalmopathy patients showed a Clinical Activity Score of at least 3, NOSPECS grade of at least 4 and duration under 3 months. This sample stems from a study of T cells in Graves' hyperthyroidism and ophthalmopathy. General study findings and limits: The model anticipated ophthalmopathy a median about 7.1 months pre-onset. Among clonotypes expanded in thyroid above 0.001, most were also found in blood.

This CDR3 has 13 amino acids. The trim removed 3 bases at V and 3 bases at J, leaving 2 bases unmatched. Amplification yielded TCR beta CDR3 regions, with RNA transcripts as the source. An initial round of RT-PCR targeting the TCR CDR3 relied on the HTBI primer set. Each CDR3 protein is one row after TCRdb ran MiXCR on the multiplex PCR reads. The sample contains around 600,000 distinct CDR3 sequences, approximately 16% of which appear only once. This chain connects TRBV12-3 or TRBV12-4 to TRBJ2-7; TRBD1 agrees at 7 bases. Sequenced sample: blood. The sequence derives from a woman in her thirties or forties with Graves' ophthalmopathy. The CDR3 DNA sequence: TGTGCCAGCAGTTTCAGGGGGAACTACGAGCAGTACTTC. Amino acid sequence: CASSFRGNYEQYF.